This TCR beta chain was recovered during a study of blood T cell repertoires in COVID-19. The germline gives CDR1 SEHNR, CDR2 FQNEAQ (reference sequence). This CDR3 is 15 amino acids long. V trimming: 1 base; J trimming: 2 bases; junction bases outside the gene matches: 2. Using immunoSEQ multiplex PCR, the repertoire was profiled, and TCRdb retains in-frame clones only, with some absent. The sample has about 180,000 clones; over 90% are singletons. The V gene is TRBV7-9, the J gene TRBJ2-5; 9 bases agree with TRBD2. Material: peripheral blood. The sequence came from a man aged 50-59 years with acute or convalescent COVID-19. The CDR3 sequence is CASSLGGLAQETQYF. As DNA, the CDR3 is TGTGCCAGCAGCTTAGGGGGACTAGCTCAAGAGACCCAGTACTTC. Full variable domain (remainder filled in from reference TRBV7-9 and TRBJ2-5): DTGVSQNPRHKITKRGQNVTFRCDPISEHNRLYWYRQTLGQGPEFLTYFQNEAQLEKSRLLSDRFSAERPKGSFSTLEIQRTEQGDSAMYLCASSLGGLAQETQYFGPGTRLLVL.